The rows below give T cell receptor beta chains drawn from one sample of a study of shared clonotypes between healthy human individuals. Only in-frame clones appear in the TCRdb table, and some are missing; sequencing was by immunoSEQ multiplex PCR. The sample yields 500,000 to 700,000 clones, 85% to 95% seen once. The specimen was naive CD8+ T cells sorted from blood. The receptor source for this set is a woman in her twenties or thirties in good health. The CDR3 runs from the conserved cysteine through the conserved F or W. The order of the fields is CDR3 protein, CDR3 DNA, V gene, CDR3 length, clone size, J gene, D gene. D genes are given only for firm matches. Clone sizes are given selectively: once, few, many, or a class where the clone is expanded.

CSVDHRDGYTF	TGCAGCGTTGACCACAGGGATGGCTACACCTTC	TRBV29-1	11	.	TRBJ1-2	.
CASSLGDSSYEQYF	TGCGCCAGCAGCTTGGGGGACAGCTCCTACGAGCAGTACTTC	TRBV5-1	14	.	TRBJ2-7	TRBD1
CASSEGGPGGYTF	TGTGCCAGCAGTGAGGGGGGCCCCGGTGGCTACACCTTC	TRBV27	13	.	TRBJ1-2	.
CASSPRMGPPYNEQFF	TGCGCCAGCAGCCCCCGAATGGGACCTCCCTACAATGAGCAGTTCTTC	TRBV4-1	16	.	TRBJ2-1	.
CASSAEVGRLYEQYF	TGTGCCAGCAGTGCCGAAGTGGGACGGCTCTACGAGCAGTACTTC	TRBV25-1	15	.	TRBJ2-7	.
CASSRDRGRTGELFF	TGCGCCAGCAGCCGGGACAGGGGGCGAACCGGGGAGCTGTTTTTT	TRBV5-1	15	.	TRBJ2-2	TRBD1
CASSMDREGSGELFF	TGTGCCAGCTCCATGGACAGGGAAGGTTCTGGGGAGCTGTTTTTT	TRBV28	15	.	TRBJ2-2	TRBD1
CASSPTGQGSNQPQHF	TGTGCCAGCAGCCCAACCGGACAGGGGAGCAATCAGCCCCAGCATTTT	TRBV28	16	.	TRBJ1-5	TRBD1
CASSGHLTGQWNNEQFF	TGTGCCAGTAGTGGTCACCTAACAGGGCAGTGGAACAATGAGCAGTTCTTC	TRBV19	17	.	TRBJ2-1	.
CASSQTTGGDYEQYF	TGTGCCAGCAGCCAGACGACAGGGGGGGATTACGAGCAGTACTTC	TRBV7-9	15	.	TRBJ2-7	TRBD1
CASSRDPGQSNYGYTF	TGCGCCAGCAGCCGGGACCCGGGACAATCTAACTATGGCTACACCTTC	TRBV4-1	16	.	TRBJ1-2	.
CASSVAGGTGELFF	TGCGCCAGCAGCGTAGCGGGCGGGACCGGGGAGCTGTTTTTT	TRBV5-1	14	.	TRBJ2-2	TRBD2
CASRSGLLSTGELFF	TGCGCCAGCAGATCGGGACTTCTGAGCACCGGGGAGCTGTTTTTT	TRBV4-1	15	.	TRBJ2-2	.
CASSLGWVPYEQYF	TGTGCCAGCAGCTTAGGATGGGTCCCCTACGAGCAGTACTTC	TRBV11-1	14	.	TRBJ2-7	.
CSVSSSSSGTEAFF	TGCAGCGTCTCAAGTTCCTCATCGGGCACTGAAGCTTTCTTT	TRBV29-1	14	once	TRBJ1-1	.
CASSLSQGLEQYF	TGTGCCAGCAGTTTATCCCAGGGGTTAGAGCAGTACTTC	TRBV28	13	.	TRBJ2-7	.
CASSTAREGRNEQFF	TGTGCCAGCAGCACTGCTCGGGAGGGCCGCAATGAGCAGTTCTTC	TRBV28	15	.	TRBJ2-1	TRBD2
CASSPPRIAGAGGRAYEQYF	TGTGCCAGCAGCCCCCCTCGTATAGCGGGAGCGGGAGGTCGTGCCTACGAGCAGTACTTC	TRBV5-4	20	.	TRBJ2-7	TRBD2
CASSFVGAEQYF	TGTGCCAGCAGCTTTGTAGGGGCCGAGCAGTACTTC	TRBV7-9	12	.	TRBJ2-7	.
CASSPGRDGRRGTQYF	TGTGCCAGCTCACCAGGTCGGGACGGACGGAGGGGGACGCAGTATTTT	TRBV18	16	once	TRBJ2-3	.
CASSVDRGLHGYTF	TGTGCCAGCAGTGTCGACAGGGGGCTCCATGGCTACACCTTC	TRBV6-1	14	.	TRBJ1-2	TRBD1
CASREGVRTEAFF	TGTGCCAGCAGAGAGGGGGTTCGAACTGAAGCTTTCTTT	TRBV6-5	13	once	TRBJ1-1	.
CASSSPSLAIEQYF	TGTGCCAGCAGCTCGCCTTCGCTAGCCATCGAGCAGTACTTC	TRBV5-4	14	.	TRBJ2-7	.
CASSPGSSYEQYF	TGTGCCAGCAGTCCGGGGTCCTCCTACGAGCAGTACTTC	TRBV27	13	.	TRBJ2-7	.
CASSFGPGELFF	TGTGCCAGCAGCTTCGGGCCCGGGGAGCTGTTTTTT	TRBV5-6	12	.	TRBJ2-2	.
CASSLVWRQQETQYF	TGTGCCAGCAGCTTAGTTTGGCGCCAACAAGAGACCCAGTACTTC	TRBV7-2	15	.	TRBJ2-5	.
CASSPAGSNQPQHF	TGTGCCAGCAGCCCGGCGGGGAGCAATCAGCCCCAGCATTTT	TRBV7-9	14	.	TRBJ1-5	.
CASRGDPSGEKLFF	TGTGCCAGCAGGGGGGACCCATCGGGGGAAAAACTGTTTTTT	TRBV7-9	14	.	TRBJ1-4	.
CASSLSPKGTQYF	TGTGCCAGCAGTTTATCTCCCAAGGGGACCCAGTACTTC	TRBV28	13	.	TRBJ2-5	.
CASSELQLGPAHEQYF	TGTGCCAGCAGTGAACTTCAGCTGGGTCCTGCCCACGAGCAGTACTTC	TRBV6-1	16	.	TRBJ2-7	.
CASSEGTGGLYEQYF	TGTGCCAGCAGTGAAGGGACAGGGGGCTTGTACGAGCAGTACTTC	TRBV2	15	.	TRBJ2-7	TRBD1
CAWMVWDSNEKLFF	TGTGCCTGGATGGTTTGGGACAGTAATGAAAAACTGTTTTTT	TRBV30	14	.	TRBJ1-4	TRBD1
CASSKKRGEPSYEQYF	TGTGCCAGCAGCAAAAAGCGTGGTGAACCCTCCTACGAGCAGTACTTC	TRBV9	16	once	TRBJ2-7	.
CASSLKRQDPTSGNTIYF	TGTGCCAGCAGCTTAAAGAGGCAGGACCCGACCTCTGGAAACACCATATATTTT	TRBV7-9	18	.	TRBJ1-3	.
CASTGRHSSGNTIYF	TGTGCCAGTACTGGGAGACACAGCTCTGGAAACACCATATATTTT	TRBV19	15	.	TRBJ1-3	.
CASSIGSGGSYEQYF	TGTGCCAGCAGCATTGGGTCAGGGGGCTCCTACGAGCAGTACTTC	TRBV9	15	.	TRBJ2-7	TRBD1
CASSPWTSGNQETQYF	TGTGCCAGCAGTCCCTGGACTAGCGGAAATCAAGAGACCCAGTACTTC	TRBV27	16	.	TRBJ2-5	TRBD2
CASSQPLKQKITGELFF	TGTGCCAGCAGCCAGCCTTTAAAACAGAAGATCACCGGGGAGCTGTTTTTT	TRBV7-8	17	.	TRBJ2-2	.
CASRRQGGDTEAFF	TGTGCCAGCAGACGACAGGGGGGAGACACTGAAGCTTTCTTT	TRBV7-9	14	.	TRBJ1-1	TRBD1
CASSPQKNTGELFF	TGTGCCAGCAGCCCTCAGAAGAACACCGGGGAGCTGTTTTTT	TRBV7-9	14	.	TRBJ2-2	.
CASSLKDVSNSGNTIYF	TGCGCCAGCAGCCTTAAGGATGTATCGAACTCTGGAAACACCATATATTTT	TRBV4-1	17	.	TRBJ1-3	.
CASSSWDYSYEQYF	TGTGCCAGCAGTTCGTGGGACTACTCCTACGAGCAGTACTTC	TRBV28	14	.	TRBJ2-7	TRBD2
CASRYRALQWPDTQYF	TGTGCCAGCAGGTACCGGGCCTTACAGTGGCCAGATACGCAGTATTTT	TRBV6-5	16	.	TRBJ2-3	.
CASSDPRGNQPQHF	TGTGCCAGCAGCGATCCCCGAGGCAATCAGCCCCAGCATTTT	TRBV11-3	14	.	TRBJ1-5	.
CASSPGRGLGANVLTF	TGTGCCAGCAGCCCCGGTAGGGGGCTTGGGGCCAACGTCCTGACTTTC	TRBV27	16	.	TRBJ2-6	TRBD1
CASSLGPHSGANVLTF	TGTGCCAGCAGTTTAGGACCCCACTCTGGGGCCAACGTCCTGACTTTC	TRBV27	16	.	TRBJ2-6	.
CASSSDSSGNTIYF	TGCGCCAGCAGTTCGGACAGCTCTGGAAACACCATATATTTT	TRBV10-1	14	once	TRBJ1-3	.
CASSWGAAYEQYF	TGCGCCAGCAGCTGGGGCGCTGCCTACGAGCAGTACTTC	TRBV5-1	13	.	TRBJ2-7	.
CASEATDHSNQPQHF	TGTGCCAGTGAAGCGACGGATCATAGCAATCAGCCCCAGCATTTT	TRBV6-1	15	.	TRBJ1-5	.
CASSLGSSFSQYF	TGTGCCAGCAGTTTGGGGAGCAGCTTCTCTCAGTACTTC	TRBV27	13	once	TRBJ2-7	.
CASSRGLAGHLNPQETQYF	TGTGCCAGCAGCCGGGGACTAGCGGGACACCTTAACCCCCAAGAGACCCAGTACTTC	TRBV5-5	19	.	TRBJ2-5	TRBD2
CASSFSGSKTDTQYF	TGTGCCAGCAGCTTTAGCGGGAGTAAAACAGATACGCAGTATTTT	TRBV7-9	15	.	TRBJ2-3	TRBD2
CASMGQLNEQFF	TGCGCCAGCATGGGACAGCTAAATGAGCAGTTCTTC	TRBV10-1	12	.	TRBJ2-1	TRBD1
CASSLVGTPGETQYF	TGTGCCAGCAGCTTGGTTGGGACTCCGGGAGAGACCCAGTACTTC	TRBV5-6	15	.	TRBJ2-5	.
CASSDAGGETQYF	TGTGCCAGCAGTGATGCAGGGGGAGAGACCCAGTACTTC	TRBV2	13	once	TRBJ2-5	TRBD1